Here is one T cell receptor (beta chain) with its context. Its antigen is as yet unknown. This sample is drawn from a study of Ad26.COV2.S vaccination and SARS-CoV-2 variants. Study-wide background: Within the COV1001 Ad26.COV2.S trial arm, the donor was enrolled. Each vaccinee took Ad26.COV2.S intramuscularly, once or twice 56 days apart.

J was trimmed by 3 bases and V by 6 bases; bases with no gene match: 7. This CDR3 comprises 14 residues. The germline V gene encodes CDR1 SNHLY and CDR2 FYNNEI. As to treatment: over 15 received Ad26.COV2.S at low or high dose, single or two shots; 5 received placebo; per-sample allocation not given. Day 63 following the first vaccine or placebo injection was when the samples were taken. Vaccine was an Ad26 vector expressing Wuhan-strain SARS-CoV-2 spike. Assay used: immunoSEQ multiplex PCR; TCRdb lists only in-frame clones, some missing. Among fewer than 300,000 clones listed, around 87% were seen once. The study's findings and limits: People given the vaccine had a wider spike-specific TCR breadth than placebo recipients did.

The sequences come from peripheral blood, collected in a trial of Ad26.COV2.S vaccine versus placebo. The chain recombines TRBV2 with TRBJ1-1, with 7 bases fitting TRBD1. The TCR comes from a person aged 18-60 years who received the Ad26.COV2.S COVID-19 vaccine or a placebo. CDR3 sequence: CASRGETGYTEAFF. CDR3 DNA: TGTGCCAGCAGGGGGGAGACAGGGTACACTGAAGCTTTCTTT.